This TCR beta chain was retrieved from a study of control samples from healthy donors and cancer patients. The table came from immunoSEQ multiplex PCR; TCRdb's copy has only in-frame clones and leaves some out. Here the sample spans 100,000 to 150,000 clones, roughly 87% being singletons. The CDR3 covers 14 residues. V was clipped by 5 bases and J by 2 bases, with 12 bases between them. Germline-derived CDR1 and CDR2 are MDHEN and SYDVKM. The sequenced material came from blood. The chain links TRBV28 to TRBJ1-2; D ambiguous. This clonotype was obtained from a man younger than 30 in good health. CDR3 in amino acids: CASSGVWENYGYTF. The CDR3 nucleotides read TGTGCCAGCAGTGGTGTGTGGGAGAACTATGGCTACACCTTC.